The entry that follows covers one TCR beta chain sequence. Terminally differentiated effector memory CD45RA+ cells were excluded from the naive CD8 cells, which were CD45RO-negative and positively selected for CCR7. The record originates from a study of shared clonotypes between healthy human individuals. This table comes from immunoSEQ multiplex PCR, and its TCRdb copy is limited to in-frame clones, with some not included. The sample contains 1.5 million to 2.5 million clones, about 95% of which appear only once. This CDR3 region has 16 residues. Germline V gives CDR1 LGHNA, CDR2 YNFKEQ. Trimming at V came to 1 base and at J to 7 bases, leaving 9 bases not matched to a gene.

Sequencing was performed on naive CD8+ T cells sorted from blood. The sequence came from a man younger than 35 in good health. The gene calls are TRBV4-2 and TRBJ2-1, with 8 nucleotides matching TRBD2. The CDR3 DNA reads TGTGCCAGCAGCCAAGTACTCGGGGGGGCCGTTAATGAGCAGTTCTTC. The encoded protein is CASSQVLGGAVNEQFF.